Below, 15 T cell receptor beta chains from the same sample are listed, as sequenced in a study of PD-1 blockade in classical Hodgkin lymphoma. TCRdb's copy holds only in-frame clones and misses some; the assay was immunoSEQ multiplex PCR. The table has under 130,000 clones, roughly nine tenths seen once. Specified time point: cycle 4 day 1 (C4D1), after 5 to 7 weeks of nivolumab. All the patients suffered relapse after autologous stem cell transplantation, and brentuximab vedotin exposure differed. Specimen: peripheral blood mononuclear cells (PBMCs), collected before the fourth cycle of nivolumab. These receptors were collected from a human donor with classical Hodgkin lymphoma.

This CDR3 reads CASSLSPAGGRAPETQYF. The CDR3 region has the DNA TGTGCCAGCAGCTTATCCCCCGCTGGCGGGAGGGCCCCAGAGACCCAGTACTTC. This chain joins TRBV11-2 and TRBJ2-5, with 9 bases lining up with TRBD2. The V gene's germline CDR1 is SGHAT and CDR2 FQNNGV. Losses at the gene ends were 2 bases for V and 4 bases for J; bases not matched to a gene: 14. The CDR3 is 18 amino acids.

The chain combines TRBV4-2 with TRBJ2-2; 11 bases are a match to TRBD1. Germline V gene lookup returns CDR1 LGHNA and CDR2 YNFKEQ. This CDR3 contains 17 residues. Trimming cost V 0 bases and J 4 bases; bases outside gene matches: 4. CDR3 protein: CASSQEGTGGLTGELFF. The CDR3 nucleotides are TGTGCCAGCAGCCAAGAGGGGACAGGGGGTCTCACCGGGGAGCTGTTTTTT.

This rearrangement joins TRBV30 to TRBJ1-1; no firm D call. In germline, CDR1 is GTSNPN, CDR2 SVGIG (reference sequence). The V end was cut by 0 bases, the J end by 1 base, with 6 bases between. CDR3 length equals 13 residues. The CDR3 reads CAWSVKGNTEAFF. The CDR3 coding sequence is TGTGCCTGGAGTGTGAAGGGGAACACTGAAGCTTTCTTT.

The genes are TRBV7-8 and TRBJ1-1; D is perhaps TRBD1 (6 bases). Germline CDR1 SGHVS, CDR2 FQNEAQ. Between the trimmed V and J ends, which lost 1 base and 1 base, there was a span of 10 bases. This CDR3 spans 15 amino acids. CDR3 region: CASSLVQGGNTEAFF. Written as DNA, the CDR3 is TGTGCCAGCAGCTTAGTACAGGGAGGGAACACTGAAGCTTTCTTT. The whole variable domain, filled in from reference TRBV7-8 and TRBJ1-1, reads GAGVSQSPRYKVAKRGQDVALRCDPISGHVSLFWYQQALGQGPEFLTYFQNEAQLDKSGLPSDRFFAERPEGSVSTLKIQRTQQEDSAVYLCASSLVQGGNTEAFFGQGTRLTVV.

A single count supports this clone. The chain carries TRBV5-4 and TRBJ2-3, with 10 bases aligning to TRBD2. CDR1 and CDR2 from the germline V gene are SGHNT and YYREEE (reference sequence). The CDR3 loop spans 15 amino acids. The trim removed 0 bases at V and 5 bases at J, leaving 3 bases unmatched. CDR3 in amino acids: CASSLASGSLDTQYF. The CDR3, as DNA: TGTGCCAGCAGCTTGGCTAGCGGGAGTTTAGATACGCAGTATTTT. Supplemented by reference TRBV5-4 and TRBJ2-3, the full variable domain reads ETGVTQSPTHLIKTRGQQVTLRCSSQSGHNTVSWYQQALGQGPQFIFQYYREEENGRGNFPPRFSGLQFPNYSSELNVNALELDDSALYLCASSLASGSLDTQYFGPGTRLTVL.

This chain links TRBV14 with TRBJ2-1; 10 bases fit TRBD2. The CDR3 covers 14 residues. The J segment lost 8 bases and the V segment lost 4 bases, leaving 5 bases of the junction unmatched. CDR1 SGHDN and CDR2 FVKESK come from the germline V gene. DNA for the CDR3: TGTGCCAGCAGCCTGGCTAGCGGGAGCTATGAGCAGTTCTTC. This sequence encodes CASSLASGSYEQFF.

This clone has a handful of counts. This chain links TRBV6-1 with TRBJ1-5; D is perhaps TRBD1 (5 bases). The CDR3 contains 15 residues. Germline lookup yields CDR1 MNHNS and CDR2 SASEGT. Trimming took off 6 bases at V and 2 bases at J, with 14 bases between the two ends. For the CDR3, the DNA is TGTGCCAGCAGGGACCCGACAGCGGGCAATCAGCCCCAGCATTTT. Translating it yields CASRDPTAGNQPQHF.

CDR3 sequence reads: CASSLDQGRHYTNEKLFF. Written as DNA, the CDR3 is TGTGCCAGCAGCTTAGATCAGGGGCGACATTACACTAATGAAAAACTGTTTTTT. The genes are TRBV11-2 and TRBJ1-4; possibly TRBD1 for D (6 bases). The germline gives CDR1 SGHAT, CDR2 FQNNGV. This CDR3 has 18 residues. Trimming removed 0 bases at V and 2 bases at J, with 16 bases between.

This clone was counted a single time. The chain joins TRBV9 to TRBJ2-3; no clear D. The CDR3 is 13 amino acids. The germline V and J ends were trimmed by 4 bases and 5 bases, with 11 bases remaining between them. Germline V lookup: CDR1 SGDLS, CDR2 YYNGEE. CDR3: CASSPPIVDTQYF. CDR3 DNA: TGTGCCAGCAGCCCGCCGATAGTAGATACGCAGTATTTT.

The V gene is TRBV29-1, the J gene TRBJ1-2; D call uncertain. Germline assignment: CDR1 SQVTM and CDR2 ANQGSEA. The CDR3 consists of 13 residues. V gave up 0 bases and J gave up 8 bases, with 13 bases separating them. As DNA, the CDR3 is TGCAGCGTTGAAGATGGAGAGGGCCGGGGCTACACCTTC. It specifies CSVEDGEGRGYTF.

J is TRBJ2-7 and V is TRBV7-9; 15 positions agree with TRBD2. CDR1 is SEHNR and CDR2 is FQNEAQ in the germline V gene (reference sequence). Trimming took 5 bases from V and 0 from J; bases not matched to a gene: 5. This CDR3 is built from 17 residues. CDR3 sequence reads: CASSPGTSGGFSYEQYF. For the CDR3, the DNA is TGTGCCAGCAGCCCTGGGACTAGCGGGGGGTTCTCCTACGAGCAGTACTTC.

The rearrangement uses TRBV5-4 and TRBJ2-3; no firm D call. Germline V gene sequence: CDR1 SGHNT, CDR2 YYREEE (reference sequence). This CDR3 has 16 amino acids. The V end lost 0 bases, the J end lost 0 bases, and 11 bases lay between the germline ends. The CDR3 coding sequence is TGTGCCAGCAGCTTGGGCGCCTCGTTGAGCACAGATACGCAGTATTTT. It is translated as CASSLGASLSTDTQYF.

The gene calls are TRBV28 and TRBJ1-4, with TRBD1 matching 7 bases. This CDR3 contains 16 residues. Germline trimming cut 6 bases from V and 7 bases from J; bases unmatched to any gene: 14. Germline V gives CDR1 MDHEN, CDR2 SYDVKM. Written as DNA, the CDR3 is TGTGCCAGCAGCACACCCCCGGCAGGGGGAACTGAAAAACTGTTTTTT. Translation gives CASSTPPAGGTEKLFF. The full variable domain, its missing parts supplied by reference TRBV28 and TRBJ1-4, is DVKVTQSSRYLVKRTGEKVFLECVQDMDHENMFWYRQDPGLGLRLIYFSYDVKMKEKGDIPEGYSVSREKKERFSLILESASTNQTSMYLCASSTPPAGGTEKLFFGSGTQLSVL.

The J gene is TRBJ1-2, the V gene TRBV2; weak D call: TRBD1 (6 bases). This CDR3 is built from 13 residues. Germline CDR1 is SNHLY and CDR2 is FYNNEI. V lost 6 bases and J 7 bases, leaving 15 bases between the germline ends. The CDR3 sequence is CASREQGRSGYTF. The DNA for the CDR3 is TGTGCCAGCAGGGAACAGGGCCGGTCTGGCTACACCTTC.

In this sample, this clone turned up once. This sequence joins TRBV15 and TRBJ2-7, with a weak D call TRBD2 (6 bases). Trimming took 4 bases from V and 0 from J, leaving 13 bases between them. Germline V lookup: CDR1 LNHNV, CDR2 YYDKDF (reference sequence). This CDR3 region has 15 residues. In nucleotides, the CDR3 is TGTGCCACCAGCACCTTAGCGGCCAGCTCCTACGAGCAGTACTTC. Encoded protein: CATSTLAASSYEQYF.